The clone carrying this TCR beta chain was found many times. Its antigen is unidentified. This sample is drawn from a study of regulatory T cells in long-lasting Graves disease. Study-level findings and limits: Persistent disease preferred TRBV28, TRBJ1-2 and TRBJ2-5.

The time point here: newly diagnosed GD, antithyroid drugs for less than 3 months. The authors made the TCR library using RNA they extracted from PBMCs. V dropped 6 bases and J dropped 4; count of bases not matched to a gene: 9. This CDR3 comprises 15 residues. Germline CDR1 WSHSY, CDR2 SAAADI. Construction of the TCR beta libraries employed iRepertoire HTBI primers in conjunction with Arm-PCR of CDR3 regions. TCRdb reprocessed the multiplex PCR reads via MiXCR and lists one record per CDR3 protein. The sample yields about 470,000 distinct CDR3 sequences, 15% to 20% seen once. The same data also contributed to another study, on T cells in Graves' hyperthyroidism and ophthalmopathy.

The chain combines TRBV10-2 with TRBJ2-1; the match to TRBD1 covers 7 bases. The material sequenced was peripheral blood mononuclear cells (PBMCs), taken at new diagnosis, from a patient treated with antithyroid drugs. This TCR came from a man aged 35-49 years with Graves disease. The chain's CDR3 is CASRQLDRRYNEQFF. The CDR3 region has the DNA TGCGCCAGCAGGCAATTGGACAGGCGGTACAATGAGCAGTTCTTC.